This passage covers 23 T cell receptor beta chains from one sample sequenced in a study of cytomegalovirus exposure and HLA in healthy donors. With 60 Vbeta and 13 Jbeta primers, the PCR was carried out. Libraries were prepared by immunoSEQ multiplex PCR; TCRdb keeps only in-frame clonotypes and omits some of them. The profile shows under 150,000 clones, about 82% of them singletons. Sequenced input: PBMCs. The receptors originated from a middle-aged woman in good health and CMV-seropositive.

The gene calls are TRBV6-1 and TRBJ2-1; a possible D gene is TRBD1 (5 bases). CDR3 size: 13 residues. Trimming stripped 8 bases from V and 6 bases from J, with 14 bases between. CDR1 and CDR2 from the germline V gene are MNHNS and SASEGT. As DNA, the CDR3 is TGTGCCAGCTTCGCTCGGCAGGGCAATGAGCAGTTCTTC. Translating it yields CASFARQGNEQFF.

The chain is built from TRBV30 and TRBJ1-5, with D possibly matching TRBD1 (5 bases). Trimming took off 3 bases at V and 0 bases at J, with 24 bases between the two ends. CDR1 GTSNPN and CDR2 SVGIG come from the germline V gene (reference sequence). The CDR3 contains 19 residues. The CDR3 spells CAWSMGGHLGPYSNQPQHF. DNA of the CDR3: TGTGCCTGGAGCATGGGAGGACATCTAGGGCCATATAGCAATCAGCCCCAGCATTTT.

J is TRBJ2-7 and V is TRBV28; 9 nucleotides agree with TRBD2. This CDR3 comprises 15 residues. J lost 3 bases, V lost 6 bases, and 9 bases had no gene match. Germline loops: CDR1 MDHEN, CDR2 SYDVKM. CDR3 nucleotide sequence: TGTGCCAGCAGGAGACCGGGACTAGCTTTCTACGAGCAGTACTTC. Protein: CASRRPGLAFYEQYF.

The J gene is TRBJ2-1, the V gene TRBV5-1, with D tentatively TRBD1 (5 bases). Germline values: CDR1 SGHRS, CDR2 YFSETQ. With 0 bases removed from V and 1 base from J, the gap between germline ends came to 11 bases. There are 16 residues in the CDR3. DNA for the CDR3: TGCGCCAGCAGCTTGGATGCAGGGATATCCTACAATGAGCAGTTCTTC. Translation gives CASSLDAGISYNEQFF.

The chain combines TRBV28 with TRBJ2-5; 8 bases agree with TRBD1. The length of the CDR3 is 13 residues. Trimming took 5 bases from V and 3 from J; bases not matched to a gene: 2. Per the germline V gene, CDR1 is MDHEN and CDR2 is SYDVKM. In DNA form, the CDR3 reads TGTGCCAGCAGTGAGGGACAGGAAGAGACCCAGTACTTC. Amino acid sequence: CASSEGQEETQYF. Looking up the rest from reference TRBV28 and TRBJ2-5 gives the full variable domain: DVKVTQSSRYLVKRTGEKVFLECVQDMDHENMFWYRQDPGLGLRLIYFSYDVKMKEKGDIPEGYSVSREKKERFSLILESASTNQTSMYLCASSEGQEETQYFGPGTRLLVL.

The rearrangement uses TRBV10-2 and TRBJ2-7; 14 bases are shared with TRBD2. CDR1 and CDR2 (germline): WSHSY, SAAADI. V gave up 5 bases and J gave up 2 bases; unmatched junction bases: 5. The CDR3 is 16 residues long. CDR3 residues: CASSNGLAGGTYEQYF. In DNA, the CDR3 is TGCGCCAGCAGTAACGGACTAGCGGGGGGAACCTACGAGCAGTACTTC.

This chain uses TRBV18 with TRBJ1-1; the match to TRBD1 covers 10 bases. Trimming at V came to 2 bases and at J to 5 bases, leaving 8 bases not matched to a gene. The germline CDR1 and CDR2 sequences are KGHSH and LQKENI. This CDR3 comprises 16 residues. The CDR3 DNA sequence: TGTGCCAGCTCACCATCCGACAGGGGGCGTAGTACTGAAGCTTTCTTT. Amino acids: CASSPSDRGRSTEAFF.

This clone was detected once. The chain combines TRBV11-2 with TRBJ2-7; 8 nucleotides align to TRBD2. This CDR3 has 16 amino acids. V was clipped by 0 bases and J by 4 bases; unmatched bases: 8. The germline V gene has CDR1 SGHAT and CDR2 FQNNGV. The CDR3: CASSLDGSGSWYEQYF. The CDR3 nucleotides read TGTGCCAGCAGCTTAGATGGGAGCGGGAGTTGGTACGAGCAGTACTTC. The full variable domain, rest sourced from reference TRBV11-2 and TRBJ2-7, is EAGVAQSPRYKIIEKRQSVAFWCNPISGHATLYWYQQILGQGPKLLIQFQNNGVVDDSQLPKDRFSAERLKGVDSTLKIQPAKLEDSAVYLCASSLDGSGSWYEQYFGPGTRLTVT.

The V gene is TRBV11-2, the J gene TRBJ1-6, with D possibly TRBD1 on 5 matching bases. With 5 bases removed from V and 9 bases from J, the gap between germline ends came to 17 bases. Germline CDR1 is SGHAT and CDR2 is FQNNGV. This CDR3 is 15 amino acids long. The CDR3 coding sequence is TGTGCCAGCAGCCCCGGCAGGGACTTGTCTTCACCCCTCCACTTT. It specifies CASSPGRDLSSPLHF.

The gene calls are TRBV18 and TRBJ2-5; 7 positions match TRBD2. The CDR3 runs 13 residues. The V gene end was trimmed by 5 bases and the J gene end by 5 bases; junction bases not matched to a gene: 5. Germline-derived CDR1 and CDR2 are KGHSH and LQKENI. The CDR3 protein is CASSTGRDETQYF. DNA for the CDR3: TGTGCCAGCTCAACGGGGAGGGATGAGACCCAGTACTTC. Full variable domain (outside the CDR3, taken from reference TRBV18 and TRBJ2-5): NAGVMQNPRHLVRRRGQEARLRCSPMKGHSHVYWYRQLPEEGLKFMVYLQKENIIDESGMPKERFSAEFPKEGPSILRIQQVVRGDSAAYFCASSTGRDETQYFGPGTRLLVL.

This sequence joins TRBV5-8 and TRBJ2-5, with 8 bases aligning to TRBD1. After removal of 3 bases from V and 11 bases from J, the junction contained 9 bases not matched to a gene. Germline V gene lookup returns CDR1 SGHTS and CDR2 YDEGEE. This CDR3 comprises 13 residues. The CDR3 loop reads CASSSIGRDRQYF. The CDR3 nucleotides read TGTGCCAGCAGCTCGATAGGTCGGGACAGGCAGTACTTC.

The chain is built from TRBV5-8 and TRBJ1-2, with 8 bases that match TRBD1. Germline V gives CDR1 SGHTS, CDR2 YDEGEE. This CDR3 has 14 residues. V lost 4 bases and J lost 3; bases outside the gene matches: 5. This chain's CDR3 is CASSPPDRDYGYTF. In DNA form, the CDR3 reads TGTGCCAGCAGCCCCCCGGACAGGGACTATGGCTACACCTTC.

The chain has TRBV5-4 and TRBJ2-3; no definite D call. Germline V gives CDR1 SGHNT, CDR2 YYREEE (reference sequence). Trimming removed 3 bases from V and 6 bases from J, with 17 bases in between. This CDR3 is built from 15 residues. CDR3 in DNA: TGTGCCAGCAGCTCCCCCAACAAGATGTTCGATACGCAGTATTTT. It encodes CASSSPNKMFDTQYF.

The V and J genes are TRBV28 and TRBJ1-3; D is undetermined. Looked up from germline, CDR1 is MDHEN and CDR2 is SYDVKM. With 4 bases removed from V and 0 bases from J, the gap between germline ends came to 7 bases. The CDR3 totals 14 residues. The CDR3 DNA reads TGTGCCAGCAGTTCCGGGAGCTCTGGAAACACCATATATTTT. Translation gives CASSSGSSGNTIYF.

This clone appeared a single time. The rearrangement joins TRBV7-9 to TRBJ2-1, with TRBD2 identical over 8 bases. CDR1 is SEHNR and CDR2 is FQNEAQ in the germline V gene (reference sequence). Trimming took 1 base from V and 4 from J; bases not matched to a gene: 3. The CDR3 length is 15 residues. The CDR3 here is CASSLGSSGYNEQFF. The CDR3 bases are TGTGCCAGCAGCTTAGGCTCTAGCGGGTACAATGAGCAGTTCTTC.

The J gene is TRBJ1-1, the V gene TRBV28; the D gene is possibly TRBD1 (5 bases). The germline V and J ends were trimmed by 6 bases and 0 bases, with 11 bases remaining between them. The CDR3 loop spans 14 amino acids. Germline lookup yields CDR1 MDHEN and CDR2 SYDVKM. The DNA for the CDR3 is TGTGCCAGCAGGCTGGACATAATGAACACTGAAGCTTTCTTT. This codes for CASRLDIMNTEAFF.

The V gene is TRBV4-1, the J gene TRBJ2-3; 8 bases are shared with TRBD2. CDR3 length equals 16 residues. Germline CDR1 MGHRA, CDR2 YSYEKL. The junction had 3 bases not matched to a gene; V was cut back by 1 base and J by 0 bases. CDR3 loop: CASSQGTSPSTDTQYF. The CDR3 nucleotides read TGCGCCAGCAGCCAAGGGACTAGCCCTAGCACAGATACGCAGTATTTT.

The rearrangement joins TRBV6-4 to TRBJ1-6; no clear D gene. The germline CDR1 and CDR2 sequences are MRHNA and SNTAGT. Trimming took 4 bases from V and 7 from J, leaving 11 bases between them. This CDR3 is built from 14 residues. CDR3 in amino acids: CASSATPGNSPLHF. CDR3 in DNA: TGTGCCAGCAGTGCGACCCCGGGGAATTCACCCCTCCACTTT.

This chain uses TRBV25-1 with TRBJ1-1; D gene uncertain. CDR3 length: 9 amino acids. Germline-derived CDR1 and CDR2 are MGHDK and SYGVNS. Trimming took 9 bases from V and 11 from J, leaving 10 bases between them. For the CDR3, the DNA is TGTGCCAGGAGGAACCGGGCTTTCTTT. Protein sequence: CARRNRAFF.

The rearrangement uses TRBV28 and TRBJ1-3; possible D gene TRBD1, 6 bases. V dropped 3 bases and J dropped 3 bases, with 9 bases sitting between them. Germline lookup yields CDR1 MDHEN and CDR2 SYDVKM. The CDR3 consists of 14 residues. In DNA, the CDR3 is TGTGCCAGCAGTTTTAACAGGGATGGAAACACCATATATTTT. Translated: CASSFNRDGNTIYF. Full variable domain (remainder filled in from reference TRBV28 and TRBJ1-3): DVKVTQSSRYLVKRTGEKVFLECVQDMDHENMFWYRQDPGLGLRLIYFSYDVKMKEKGDIPEGYSVSREKKERFSLILESASTNQTSMYLCASSFNRDGNTIYFGEGSWLTVV.

The chain is built from TRBV25-1 and TRBJ2-1; tentative D call: TRBD1 (7 bases). V lost 5 bases and J 7 bases, leaving 15 bases between the germline ends. The CDR3 sequence is 14 residues long. Germline V gene sequence: CDR1 MGHDK, CDR2 SYGVNS. In DNA, the CDR3 is TGTGCCAGCAGTAAGCAGGGGGGCGGAAATGAGCAGTTCTTC. Its protein product is CASSKQGGGNEQFF.

This clone was seen a few times. The rearrangement joins TRBV7-3 to TRBJ2-6; D gene unclear. V lost 4 bases and J lost 1, with 2 bases in between. CDR1 and CDR2 from the germline V gene are SGHTA and FQGTGA. CDR3 length equals 13 residues. The CDR3 bases are TGTGCCAGCAGCTCGTCTGGGGCCAACGTCCTGACTTTC. It specifies CASSSSGANVLTF.

This clone has only one observation. The V and J genes are TRBV6-5 and TRBJ1-1; no clear D gene. The CDR3 consists of 16 residues. Germline CDR1 MNHEY, CDR2 SVGAGI. Trimming cost V 4 bases and J 0 bases, with 15 bases left between them. The CDR3 region is CASSSRRLGMNTEAFF. The CDR3, as DNA: TGTGCCAGCAGTTCCCGCCGACTCGGTATGAACACTGAAGCTTTCTTT.